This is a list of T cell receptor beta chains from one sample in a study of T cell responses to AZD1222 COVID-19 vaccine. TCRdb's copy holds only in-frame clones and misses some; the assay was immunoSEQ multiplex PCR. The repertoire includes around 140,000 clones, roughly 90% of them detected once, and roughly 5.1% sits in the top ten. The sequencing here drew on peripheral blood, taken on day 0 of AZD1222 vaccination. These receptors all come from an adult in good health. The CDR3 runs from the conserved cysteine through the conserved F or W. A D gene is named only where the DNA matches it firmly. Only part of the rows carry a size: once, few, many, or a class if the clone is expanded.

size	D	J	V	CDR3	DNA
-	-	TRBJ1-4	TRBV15	CATADIGATNEKLFF	TGTGCCACCGCAGATATCGGTGCAACTAATGAAAAACTGTTTTTT
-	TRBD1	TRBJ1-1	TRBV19	CASSIDPRQGGTEAFF	TGTGCCAGTAGTATAGATCCGCGACAGGGTGGCACTGAAGCTTTCTTT
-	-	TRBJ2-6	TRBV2	CASSDWWTGANVLTF	TGTGCCAGCAGTGATTGGTGGACAGGGGCCAACGTCCTGACTTTC
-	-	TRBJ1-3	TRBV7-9	CASSLRQGTSGNTIYF	TGTGCCAGCAGCTTACGGCAGGGGACCTCTGGAAACACCATATATTTT
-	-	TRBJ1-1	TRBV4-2	CASSQGLTGAEYTEAFF	TGTGCCAGCAGCCAAGGCCTTACTGGGGCAGAATACACTGAAGCTTTCTTT
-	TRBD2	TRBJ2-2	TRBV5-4	CASSHLVVAGGQNTGELFF	TGTGCCAGCAGCCACCTCGTGGTAGCGGGGGGCCAGAACACCGGGGAGCTGTTTTTT
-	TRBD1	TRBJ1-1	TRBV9	CASSPDDRGATEAFF	TGTGCCAGCAGCCCTGACGACAGGGGGGCGACTGAAGCTTTCTTT
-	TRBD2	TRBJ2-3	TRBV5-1	CASSRPSGGTDTQYF	TGCGCCAGCAGCCGTCCTAGCGGGGGCACAGATACGCAGTATTTT
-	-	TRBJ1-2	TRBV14	CASSQAESDSRDYGYTF	TGTGCCAGCAGCCAAGCCGAAAGCGACTCCAGGGACTATGGCTACACCTTC
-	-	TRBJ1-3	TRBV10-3	CAISDGLSGNTIYF	TGTGCCATCAGTGACGGACTCTCTGGAAACACCATATATTTT
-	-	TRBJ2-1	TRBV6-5	CASRQGLSNEQFF	TGTGCCAGCAGGCAGGGACTGTCCAATGAGCAGTTCTTC
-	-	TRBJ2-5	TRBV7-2	CASSVLWETQYF	TGTGCCAGCAGCGTACTTTGGGAGACCCAGTACTTC
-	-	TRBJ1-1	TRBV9	CASSVRGGTEAFF	TGTGCCAGCAGCGTCAGGGGAGGCACTGAAGCTTTCTTT
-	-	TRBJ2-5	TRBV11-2	CASSFSRGSQYF	TGTGCCAGCAGCTTTTCACGGGGGTCCCAGTACTTC
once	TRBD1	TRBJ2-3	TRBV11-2	CASSNRQGSTDTQYF	TGTGCCAGCAGCAACCGACAGGGAAGCACAGATACGCAGTATTTT
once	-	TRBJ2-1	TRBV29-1	CSALLSYNEQFF	TGCAGCGCCCTCCTCTCCTACAATGAGCAGTTCTTC
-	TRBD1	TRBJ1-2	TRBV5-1	CASSLAGGQGVLYGYTF	TGCGCCAGCAGCTTGGCCGGTGGGCAGGGGGTACTATATGGCTACACCTTC
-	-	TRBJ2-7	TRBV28	CASISTGMRDEQYF	TGTGCCAGCATTTCTACAGGGATGAGGGACGAGCAGTACTTC
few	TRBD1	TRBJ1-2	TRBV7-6	CASSAGTATTYGYTF	TGTGCCAGCAGCGCGGGGACAGCTACTACCTATGGCTACACCTTC
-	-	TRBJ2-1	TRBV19	CASSIQTSSYNEQFF	TGTGCCAGTAGCATCCAGACCAGCTCATACAATGAGCAGTTCTTC
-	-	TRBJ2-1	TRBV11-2	CASRAGKEQFF	TGTGCCAGCAGGGCAGGGAAGGAGCAGTTCTTC
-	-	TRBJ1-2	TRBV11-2	CASSPETGIGYTF	TGTGCCAGCAGCCCTGAGACCGGTATAGGCTACACCTTC
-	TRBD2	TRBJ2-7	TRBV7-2	CASSLSAGGYSYEQYF	TGTGCCAGCAGCTTATCGGCGGGGGGATACTCCTACGAGCAGTACTTC
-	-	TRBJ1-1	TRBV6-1	CASSESMGAEAFF	TGTGCCAGCAGTGAGAGCATGGGGGCTGAAGCTTTCTTT
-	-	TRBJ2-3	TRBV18	CASSPQTDTQYF	TGTGCCAGCTCACCGCAGACAGATACGCAGTATTTT
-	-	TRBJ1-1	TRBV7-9	CASSLMGTEAFF	TGTGCCAGCAGCTTAATGGGGACTGAAGCTTTCTTT
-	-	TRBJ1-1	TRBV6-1	CASSEFRNTEAFF	TGTGCCAGCAGTGAATTCAGGAACACTGAAGCTTTCTTT
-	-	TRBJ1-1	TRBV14	CASSRNTGNTEAFF	TGTGCCAGCAGCCGCAACACGGGGAACACTGAAGCTTTCTTT
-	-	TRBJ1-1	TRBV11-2	CASLRPTGRVNTEAFF	TGTGCCAGCCTGAGGCCCACCGGTCGAGTGAACACTGAAGCTTTCTTT
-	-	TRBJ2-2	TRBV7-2	CASNNRELDTGELFF	TGTGCCAGCAACAACAGGGAACTAGACACCGGGGAGCTGTTTTTT
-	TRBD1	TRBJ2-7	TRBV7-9	CASSWGQGVVYEQYF	TGTGCCAGCAGCTGGGGACAGGGAGTTGTTTACGAGCAGTACTTC
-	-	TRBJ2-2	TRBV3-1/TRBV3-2	CASSKDYSWGELFF	TGTGCCAGCAGCAAGGACTATTCCTGGGGGGAGCTGTTTTTT
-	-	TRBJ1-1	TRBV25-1	CASSELSGQINTEAFF	TGTGCCAGCAGTGAATTATCTGGACAGATAAACACTGAAGCTTTCTTT